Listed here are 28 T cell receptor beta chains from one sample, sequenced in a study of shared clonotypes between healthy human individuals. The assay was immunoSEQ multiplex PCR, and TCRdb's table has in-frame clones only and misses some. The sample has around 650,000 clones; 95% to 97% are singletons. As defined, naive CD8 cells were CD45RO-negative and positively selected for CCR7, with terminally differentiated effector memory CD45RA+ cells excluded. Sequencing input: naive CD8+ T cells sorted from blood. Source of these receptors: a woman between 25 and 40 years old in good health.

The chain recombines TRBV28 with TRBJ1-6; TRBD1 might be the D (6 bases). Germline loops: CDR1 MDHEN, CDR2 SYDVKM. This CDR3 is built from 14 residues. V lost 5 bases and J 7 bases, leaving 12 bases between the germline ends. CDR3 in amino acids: CASSLTGDNSPLHF. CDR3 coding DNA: TGTGCCAGCAGTCTGACAGGTGACAATTCACCCCTCCACTTT.

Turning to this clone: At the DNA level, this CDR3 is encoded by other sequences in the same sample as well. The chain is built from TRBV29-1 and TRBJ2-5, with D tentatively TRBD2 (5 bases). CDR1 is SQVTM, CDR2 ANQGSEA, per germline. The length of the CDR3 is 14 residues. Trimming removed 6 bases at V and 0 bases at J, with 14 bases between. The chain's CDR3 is CSVTARGYQETQYF. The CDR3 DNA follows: TGCAGCGTAACGGCCCGAGGGTACCAAGAGACCCAGTACTTC. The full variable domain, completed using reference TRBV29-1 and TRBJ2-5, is SAVISQKPSRDICQRGTSLTIQCQVDSQVTMMFWYRQQPGQSLTLIATANQGSEATYESGFVIDKFPISRPNLTFSTLTVSNMSPEDSSIYLCSVTARGYQETQYFGPGTRLLVL.

The CDR3 DNA reads TGTGCCAGCAGTTTAATGGGAAGTCAGCCCCAGCATTTT. It specifies CASSLMGSQPQHF. This chain links TRBV27 with TRBJ1-5, with D uncertain. Deletions cut 2 bases from V and 6 bases from J, with 8 bases between. This CDR3 has 13 amino acids. The germline gives CDR1 MNHEY, CDR2 SMNVEV (reference sequence).

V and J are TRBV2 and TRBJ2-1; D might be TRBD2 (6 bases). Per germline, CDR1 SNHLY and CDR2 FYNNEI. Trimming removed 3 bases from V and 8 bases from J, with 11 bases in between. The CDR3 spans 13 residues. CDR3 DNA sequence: TGTGCCAGCAGTGAGCGGGGAGCCTATGAGCAGTTCTTC. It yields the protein CASSERGAYEQFF.

This CDR3 is CASWTSGNEQFF. The CDR3 region has the DNA TGTGCCAGCTGGACTAGCGGGAATGAGCAGTTCTTC. The chain couples TRBV27 to TRBJ2-1, with 11 bases identical to TRBD2. Germline-derived CDR1 and CDR2 are MNHEY and SMNVEV (reference sequence). This CDR3 has 12 amino acids. With 8 bases clipped from V and 7 bases from J, the junction kept 1 base outside the gene matches.

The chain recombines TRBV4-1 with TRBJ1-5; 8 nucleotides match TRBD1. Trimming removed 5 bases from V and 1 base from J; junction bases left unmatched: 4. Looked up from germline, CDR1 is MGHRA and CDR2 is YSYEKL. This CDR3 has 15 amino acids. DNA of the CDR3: TGCGCCAGCAGCGCCTGGACAGGGAGCAATCAGCCCCAGCATTTT. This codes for CASSAWTGSNQPQHF.

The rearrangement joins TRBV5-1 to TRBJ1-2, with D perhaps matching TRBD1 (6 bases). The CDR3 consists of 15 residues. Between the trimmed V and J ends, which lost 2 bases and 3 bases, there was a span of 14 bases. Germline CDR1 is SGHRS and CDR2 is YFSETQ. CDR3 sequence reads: CASSFVRGADYGYTF. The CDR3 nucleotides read TGCGCCAGCAGCTTTGTGCGGGGGGCAGACTATGGCTACACCTTC.

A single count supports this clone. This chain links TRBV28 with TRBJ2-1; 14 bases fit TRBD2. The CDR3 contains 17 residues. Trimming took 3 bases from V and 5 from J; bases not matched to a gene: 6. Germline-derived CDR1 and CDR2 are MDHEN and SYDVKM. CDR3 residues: CASSFGLAGGVHNEQFF. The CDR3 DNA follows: TGTGCCAGCAGTTTTGGACTAGCGGGAGGTGTCCACAATGAGCAGTTCTTC.

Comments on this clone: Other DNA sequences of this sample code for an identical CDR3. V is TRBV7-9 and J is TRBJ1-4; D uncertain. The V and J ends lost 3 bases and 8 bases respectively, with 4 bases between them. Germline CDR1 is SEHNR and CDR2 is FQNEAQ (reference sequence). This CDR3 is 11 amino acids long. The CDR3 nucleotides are TGTGCCAGCAGCTTTGGGGAAAAACTGTTTTTT. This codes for CASSFGEKLFF.

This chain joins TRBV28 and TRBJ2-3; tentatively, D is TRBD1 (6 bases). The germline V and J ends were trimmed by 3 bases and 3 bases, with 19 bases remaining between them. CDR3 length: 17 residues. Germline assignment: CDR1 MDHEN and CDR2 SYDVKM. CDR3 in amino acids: CASSFPQQGFNTDTQYF. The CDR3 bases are TGTGCCAGCAGTTTCCCACAACAGGGTTTTAATACAGATACGCAGTATTTT.

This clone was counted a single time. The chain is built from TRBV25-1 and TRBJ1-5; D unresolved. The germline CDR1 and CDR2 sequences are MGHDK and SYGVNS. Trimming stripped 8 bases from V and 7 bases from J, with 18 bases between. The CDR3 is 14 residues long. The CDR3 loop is CASSNSVLNQPQHF. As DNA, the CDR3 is TGTGCCAGCTCGAACAGCGTCCTAAACCAGCCCCAGCATTTT.

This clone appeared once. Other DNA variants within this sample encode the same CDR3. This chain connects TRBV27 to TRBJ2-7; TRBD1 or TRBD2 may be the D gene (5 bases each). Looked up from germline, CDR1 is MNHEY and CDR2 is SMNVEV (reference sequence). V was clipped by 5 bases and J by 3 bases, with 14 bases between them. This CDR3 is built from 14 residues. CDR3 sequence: CASSPGTSVYEQYF. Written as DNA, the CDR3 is TGTGCCAGCAGTCCCGGGACGTCGGTCTACGAGCAGTACTTC.

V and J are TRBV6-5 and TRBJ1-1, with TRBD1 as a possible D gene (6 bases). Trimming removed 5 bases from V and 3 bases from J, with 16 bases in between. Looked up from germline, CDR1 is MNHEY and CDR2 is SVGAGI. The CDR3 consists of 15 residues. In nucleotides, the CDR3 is TGTGCCAGCAGTCCGGCGAGGGGGTACGACACTGAAGCTTTCTTT. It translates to CASSPARGYDTEAFF.

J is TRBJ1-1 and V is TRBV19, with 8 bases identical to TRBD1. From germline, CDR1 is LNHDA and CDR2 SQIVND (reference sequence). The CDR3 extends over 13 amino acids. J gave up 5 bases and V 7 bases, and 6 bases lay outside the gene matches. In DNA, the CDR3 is TGTGCCAGTAACTTCAGGGGGCGGACTGAAGCTTTCTTT. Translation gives CASNFRGRTEAFF. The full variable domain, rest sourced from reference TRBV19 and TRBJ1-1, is DGGITQSPKYLFRKEGQNVTLSCEQNLNHDAMYWYRQDPGQGLRLIYYSQIVNDFQKGDIAEGYSVSREKKESFPLTVTSAQKNPTAFYLCASNFRGRTEAFFGQGTRLTVV.

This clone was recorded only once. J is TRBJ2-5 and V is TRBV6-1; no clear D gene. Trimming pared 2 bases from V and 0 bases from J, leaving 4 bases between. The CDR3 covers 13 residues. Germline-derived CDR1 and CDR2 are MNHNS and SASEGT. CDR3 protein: CASSERDQETQYF. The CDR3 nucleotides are TGTGCCAGCAGTGAAAGGGACCAAGAGACCCAGTACTTC.

CDR3 amino acids: CASSLSEDEQFF. As DNA, the CDR3 is TGTGCCAGCAGTTTATCGGAAGATGAGCAGTTCTTC. This chain joins TRBV27 and TRBJ2-1, with D uncertain. CDR1 is MNHEY, CDR2 SMNVEV, per germline (reference sequence). The CDR3 covers 12 residues. V lost 0 bases and J lost 8, with 5 bases in between.

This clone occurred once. The CDR3 nucleotides read TGTGCCAGCAGCGTAGGGTCAGCGAGTTCCTACGAGCAGTACTTC. Translating it yields CASSVGSASSYEQYF. This sequence joins TRBV9 and TRBJ2-7; D gene unclear. CDR1 is SGDLS, CDR2 YYNGEE, per germline. There are 15 residues in the CDR3. With 0 bases removed from V and 1 base from J, the gap between germline ends came to 11 bases.

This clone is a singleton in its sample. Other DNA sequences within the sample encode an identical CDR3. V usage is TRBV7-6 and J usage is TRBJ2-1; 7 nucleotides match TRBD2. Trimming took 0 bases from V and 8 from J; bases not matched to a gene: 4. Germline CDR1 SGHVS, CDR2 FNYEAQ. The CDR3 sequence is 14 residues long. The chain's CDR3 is CASSLAGGPDEQFF. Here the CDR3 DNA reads TGTGCCAGCAGCTTAGCGGGAGGGCCTGATGAGCAGTTCTTC.

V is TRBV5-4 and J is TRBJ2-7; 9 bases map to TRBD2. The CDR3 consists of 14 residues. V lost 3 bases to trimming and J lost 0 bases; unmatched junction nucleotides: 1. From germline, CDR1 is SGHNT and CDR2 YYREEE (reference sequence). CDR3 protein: CASSYSGSSYEQYF. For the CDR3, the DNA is TGTGCCAGCAGCTATAGCGGGAGCTCCTACGAGCAGTACTTC.

CDR3 DNA sequence: TGTGCCAGCAGAGGCGGGAGGGGTTCAGATACGCAGTATTTT. This translates into CASRGGRGSDTQYF. The V and J genes are TRBV25-1 and TRBJ2-3; TRBD2 matches 9 bases. CDR3 length: 14 residues. Unmatched junction bases numbered 5, after V lost 6 bases and J lost 4 bases. CDR1 is MGHDK, CDR2 SYGVNS, per germline.

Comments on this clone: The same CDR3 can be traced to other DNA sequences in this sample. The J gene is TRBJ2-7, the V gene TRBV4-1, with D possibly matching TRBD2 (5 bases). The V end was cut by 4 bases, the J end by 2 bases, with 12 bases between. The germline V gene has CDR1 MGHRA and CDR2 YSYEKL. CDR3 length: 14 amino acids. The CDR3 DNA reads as TGCGCCAGCAGCCCGGGGAAGGGAGCCTACGAGCAGTACTTC. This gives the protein CASSPGKGAYEQYF.

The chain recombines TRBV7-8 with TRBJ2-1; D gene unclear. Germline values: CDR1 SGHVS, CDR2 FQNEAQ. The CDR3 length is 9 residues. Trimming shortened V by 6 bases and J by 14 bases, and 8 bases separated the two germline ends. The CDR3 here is CASRPWEFF. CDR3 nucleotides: TGTGCCAGCAGACCGTGGGAGTTCTTC.

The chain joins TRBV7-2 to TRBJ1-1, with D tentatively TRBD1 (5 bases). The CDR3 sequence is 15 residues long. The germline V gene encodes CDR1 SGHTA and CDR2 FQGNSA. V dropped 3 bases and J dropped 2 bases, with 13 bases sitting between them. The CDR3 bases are TGTGCCAGCAGCTTTTTCGGGGGGGTAAACACTGAAGCTTTCTTT. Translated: CASSFFGGVNTEAFF. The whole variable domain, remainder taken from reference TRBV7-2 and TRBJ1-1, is GAGVSQSPSNKVTEKGKDVELRCDPISGHTALYWYRQSLGQGLEFLIYFQGNSAPDKSGLPSDRFSAERTGGSVSTLTIQRTQQEDSAVYLCASSFFGGVNTEAFFGQGTRLTVV.

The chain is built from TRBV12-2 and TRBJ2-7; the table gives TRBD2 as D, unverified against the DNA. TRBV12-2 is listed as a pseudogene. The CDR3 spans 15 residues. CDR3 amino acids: CASRLGTPPGYEQYF. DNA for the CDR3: TGTGCAAGTCGCTTAGGGACCCCCCCGGGATACGAGCAGTACTTC.

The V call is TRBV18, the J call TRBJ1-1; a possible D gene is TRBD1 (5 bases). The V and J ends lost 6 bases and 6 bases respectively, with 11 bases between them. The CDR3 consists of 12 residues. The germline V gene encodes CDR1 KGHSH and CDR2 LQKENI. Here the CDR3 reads CASSLQVPEAFF. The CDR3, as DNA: TGTGCCAGCTCTCTACAGGTACCTGAAGCTTTCTTT.

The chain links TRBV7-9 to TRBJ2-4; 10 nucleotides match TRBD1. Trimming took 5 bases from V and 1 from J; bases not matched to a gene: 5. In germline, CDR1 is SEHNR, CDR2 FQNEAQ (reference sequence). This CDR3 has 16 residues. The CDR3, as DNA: TGTGCCAGCAGCCGACCGGACAGGGGGGCCAAAAACATTCAGTACTTC. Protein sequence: CASSRPDRGAKNIQYF.

The CDR3 region is CASKPIGTEFGYTF. CDR3 bases: TGTGCCAGCAAACCCATCGGGACAGAGTTTGGCTACACCTTC. The chain is built from TRBV27 and TRBJ1-2; 7 nucleotides match TRBD1. The J segment lost 7 bases and the V segment lost 7 bases, leaving 12 bases of the junction unmatched. This CDR3 contains 14 residues. CDR1 and CDR2 from the germline V gene are MNHEY and SMNVEV (reference sequence).

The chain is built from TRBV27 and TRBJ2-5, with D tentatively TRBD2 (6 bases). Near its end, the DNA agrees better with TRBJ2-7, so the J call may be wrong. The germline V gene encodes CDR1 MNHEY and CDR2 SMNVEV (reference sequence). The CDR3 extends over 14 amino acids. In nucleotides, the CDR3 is TGTGCCAGCAGGGGGATAGGGAGCGGGTACGAGCAGTACTTC. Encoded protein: CASRGIGSGYEQYF.